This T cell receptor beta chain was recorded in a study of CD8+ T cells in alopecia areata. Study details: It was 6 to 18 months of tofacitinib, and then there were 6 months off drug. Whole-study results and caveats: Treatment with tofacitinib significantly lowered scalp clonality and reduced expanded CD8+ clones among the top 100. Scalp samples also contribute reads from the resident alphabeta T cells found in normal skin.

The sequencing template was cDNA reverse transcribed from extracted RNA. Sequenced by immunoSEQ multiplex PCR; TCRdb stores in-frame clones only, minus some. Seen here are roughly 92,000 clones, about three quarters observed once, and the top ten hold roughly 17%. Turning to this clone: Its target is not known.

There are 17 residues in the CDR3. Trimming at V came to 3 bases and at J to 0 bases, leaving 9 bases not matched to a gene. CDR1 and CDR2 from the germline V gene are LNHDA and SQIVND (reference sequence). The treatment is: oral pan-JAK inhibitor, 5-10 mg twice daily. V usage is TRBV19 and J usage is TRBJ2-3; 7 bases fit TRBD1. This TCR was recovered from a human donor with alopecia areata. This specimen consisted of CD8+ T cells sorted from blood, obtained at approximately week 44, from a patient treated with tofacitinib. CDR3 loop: CASSMLTGPLSTDTQYF. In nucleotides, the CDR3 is TGTGCCAGTAGTATGTTGACAGGGCCCCTTAGCACAGATACGCAGTATTTT.